This TCR beta chain was recovered during a study of T cell responses to AZD1222 COVID-19 vaccine. The data were produced by immunoSEQ multiplex PCR, yet TCRdb's version contains in-frame clones alone and is incomplete. The sample records about 270,000 clones, about 94% being singletons. Trimming stripped 2 bases from V and 4 bases from J, with 12 bases between. From germline, CDR1 is SEHNR and CDR2 FQNEAQ (reference sequence). The CDR3 length is 14 residues. The sequence came from an adult who received the AZD1222 COVID-19 vaccine. The chain carries TRBV7-9 and TRBJ2-7; TRBD1 or TRBD2 may be the D gene (6 bases each). Sample: peripheral blood, taken 28 days after the second AZD1222 dose. The CDR3 spells CASSLPGGEYEQYF. The CDR3 DNA reads as TGTGCCAGCAGCTTACCCGGGGGCGAGTACGAGCAGTACTTC.